This T cell receptor beta chain was documented in a study of blood T cell repertoires in COVID-19 (dated by TCRdb to about 2020). As for the study more broadly: Samples covering the acute and convalescent phases of COVID-19 were provided by collaborators in the United States, Italy and Spain. The prospective study material was composed of cDNA or gDNA derived from T cells, B-cell-depleted T cells, or PBMCs. Subjects who had been exposed to COVID-19, were actively infected with it, or had recovered from it provided the deeply sampled blood TCRbeta repertoires that made up the dataset. The repertoires were released in a freely available public database intended as a resource for research on the immune response to SARS-CoV-2. Samples came from the ongoing ImmuneRACE study (first 160 participants) plus 1,254 subjects from 6 global collaborators. Nearly every sample came with metadata listing a de-identified subject ID, COVID-19 status, age in years and sex. Where available, HLA class I and class II types were obtained from metadata supplied by the sample provider rather than from assay-based typing. What the research found in general, with its limitations: The quantity of clinical and demographic metadata differed by source and by participant and was supplied without curation.

Participants in the prospective study were enrolled through a virtual design, were aged about 18 to 90 years, and lived in 24 United States geographic areas. In the prospective study, cohorts were assigned on the basis of participant-reported clinical history obtained from a screening survey and a study questionnaire. ImmuneRACE Cohort 3 recovered participants were defined by two consecutive negative NP/OP PCR tests, healthcare professional clearance, or symptom resolution. Each participant in the prospective study had whole blood, serum and a nasopharyngeal or oropharyngeal swab collected by mobile phlebotomists. Over a roughly two-month period, participants in the prospective study had the option of providing additional blood draws and questionnaires. Before DNA extraction, blood samples from the prospective study were shipped at room temperature or frozen. Trimming takes 8 bases from V and 3 bases from J, and the germline ends sit 8 bases apart. The cysteine opens and the phenylalanine closes a CDR3 of 11 amino acids. The entry retains the CDR3 DNA only, 33 bases that are in frame from base 1. The CDR1 and CDR2 encoded by the germline V gene (reference sequence) are LNHDA and SQIVND.

To note about this clone: Which antigen it targets is not known. The record has no base qualities; no much larger clone is one base away.

The immunoSEQ Assay, a bias-controlled multiplex PCR, was used to amplify TCRbeta CDR3 regions from genomic DNA. Per the source publication's procedure: The number of nucleated cells in each sample was estimated by amplification of reference gene primers within the assay. Sequence reads were collapsed and filtered to measure the absolute abundance of every unique TCRbeta CDR3 rearrangement. Productive Simpson clonality was computed per sample as the square root of Simpson's diversity index over productive rearrangements. TCRdb took this table from immuneACCESS and kept in-frame rearrangements with V and J called. Such tables lack part of the clones; where checked against another copy, unresolved V genes explain under half of the gap, and the rest is unexplained. That table supplies the V and J calls and clone size; D and trimming were determined from the DNA. This sample lists approximately 210,000 clones; around 82% were detected once. Approximately 10% of the sample belongs to the ten largest clones.

The clonotype originates from a middle-aged man who had recovered from COVID-19. This chain joins TRBV19 to TRBJ2-7; the D region possibly corresponds to TRBD1 (6 bases align). The sequencing sample was made of PBMCs or T cells enriched from blood (not recorded which). The DNA is TGTGCCAGTGGCAGGGGCTACGAGCAGTACTTC. Its protein reads: CASGRGYEQYF.